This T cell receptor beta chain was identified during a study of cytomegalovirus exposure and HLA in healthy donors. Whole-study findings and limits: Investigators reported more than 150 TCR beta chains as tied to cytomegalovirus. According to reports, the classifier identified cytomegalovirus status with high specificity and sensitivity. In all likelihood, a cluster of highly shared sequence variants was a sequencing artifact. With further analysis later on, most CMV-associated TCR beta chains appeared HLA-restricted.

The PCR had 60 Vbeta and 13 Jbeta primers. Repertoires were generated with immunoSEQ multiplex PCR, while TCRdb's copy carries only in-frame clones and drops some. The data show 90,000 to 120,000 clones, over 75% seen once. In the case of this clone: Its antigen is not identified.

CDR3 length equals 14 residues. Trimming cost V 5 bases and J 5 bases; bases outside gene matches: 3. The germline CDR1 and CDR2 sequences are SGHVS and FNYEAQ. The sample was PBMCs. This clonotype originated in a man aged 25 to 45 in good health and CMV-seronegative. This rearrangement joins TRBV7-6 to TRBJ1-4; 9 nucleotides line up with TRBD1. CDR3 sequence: CASSRGQGNEKLFF. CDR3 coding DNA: TGTGCCAGCAGCCGGGGACAGGGAAATGAAAAACTGTTTTTT.